The present T cell receptor (beta chain) was sequenced within a study of blood T cell repertoires in COVID-19. For the study at large: The samples span acute and convalescent COVID-19 from the United States, Italy and Spain. T cells, B-cell-depleted T cells, or PBMCs provided the cDNA or gDNA that served as material.

In the original workflow: Estimation of nucleated cell counts was performed using reference gene primer amplification. Generated by immunoSEQ multiplex PCR, the TCRdb table keeps only in-frame clones and is missing some. V and J calls and clone size are given by that table; D and trimming were obtained from the DNA. This sample has a few hundred thousand clones, with approximately 82% found just once. Losses at the gene ends were 3 bases for V and 4 bases for J; bases not matched to a gene: 4. The CDR3 totals 15 residues. Germline V CDR1 and CDR2: MNHEY, SVGAGI. The chain couples TRBV6-5 to TRBJ2-2; 8 bases agree with TRBD1. This receptor was taken from a man aged 55 to 70 who had recovered from COVID-19. Sequenced sample: peripheral blood. As DNA, the CDR3 is TGTGCCAGCAGTTATACAGGGGGACGCACCGGGGAGCTGTTTTTT. This translates into CASSYTGGRTGELFF.